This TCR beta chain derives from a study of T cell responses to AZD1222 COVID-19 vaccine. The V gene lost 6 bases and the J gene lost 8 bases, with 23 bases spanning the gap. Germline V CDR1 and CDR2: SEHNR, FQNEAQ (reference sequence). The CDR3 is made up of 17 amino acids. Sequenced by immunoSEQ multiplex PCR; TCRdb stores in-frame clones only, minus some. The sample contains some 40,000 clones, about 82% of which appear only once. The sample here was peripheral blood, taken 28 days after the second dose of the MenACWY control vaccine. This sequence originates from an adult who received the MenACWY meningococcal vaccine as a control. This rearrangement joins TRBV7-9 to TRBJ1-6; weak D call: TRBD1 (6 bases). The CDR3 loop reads CASRPFDEQGPYSPLHF. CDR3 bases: TGTGCCAGCAGACCCTTCGATGAACAGGGTCCATATTCACCCCTCCACTTT.